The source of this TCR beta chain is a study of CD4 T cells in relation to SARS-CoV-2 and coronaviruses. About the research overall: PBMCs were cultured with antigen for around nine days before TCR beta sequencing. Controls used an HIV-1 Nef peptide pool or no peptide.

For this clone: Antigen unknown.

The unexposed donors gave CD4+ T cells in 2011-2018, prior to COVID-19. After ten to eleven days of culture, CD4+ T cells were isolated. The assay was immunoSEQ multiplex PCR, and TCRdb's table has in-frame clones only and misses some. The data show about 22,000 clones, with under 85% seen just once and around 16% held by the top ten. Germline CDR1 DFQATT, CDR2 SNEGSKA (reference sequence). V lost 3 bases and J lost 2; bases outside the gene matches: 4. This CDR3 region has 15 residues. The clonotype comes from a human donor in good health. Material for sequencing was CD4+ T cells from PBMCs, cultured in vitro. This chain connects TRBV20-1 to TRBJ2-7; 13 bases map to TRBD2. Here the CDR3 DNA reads TGCAGTGCTAGTAAGGGGACTAGCGGGGCCTACGAGCAGTACTTC. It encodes CSASKGTSGAYEQYF.